This section outlines one T cell receptor beta chain sequence together with its context. The antigen remains undetermined. The entry originates in a study of cytomegalovirus exposure and HLA in healthy donors. Findings and limits, study-wide: Reportedly, TCR beta sequences accurately predicted HLA-A and HLA-B alleles in most subjects. Some TCR beta chains (roughly 160 of them) were listed as cytomegalovirus-associated. Previously analyzed data showed that most TCR beta V segments were productive at a frequency of about 87% or about 30%. There were reportedly fewer N-insertions in an Asian-associated ancestry cluster than the roughly 700-donor mean, in a later analysis.

The PCR was carried out with 60 Vbeta primers and 13 Jbeta primers. Produced via immunoSEQ multiplex PCR; TCRdb's table is partial and in-frame only. The sample has 130,000 to 150,000 clones, around 80% seen once; the top ten hold just over 8.5%. The CDR3 has 13 amino acids. The V end lost 5 bases, the J end lost 2 bases, and 11 bases lay between the germline ends. Germline V gene lookup returns CDR1 SGHRS and CDR2 YFSETQ. Sequencing used PBMCs. The receptor was derived from a woman aged 45-60 years in good health and CMV-seropositive. The chain has TRBV5-1 and TRBJ2-7; D not certain. Here the CDR3 DNA reads TGCGCCAGCAGGGCAGGCGTTACCTACGAGCAGTACTTC. It codes for CASRAGVTYEQYF.